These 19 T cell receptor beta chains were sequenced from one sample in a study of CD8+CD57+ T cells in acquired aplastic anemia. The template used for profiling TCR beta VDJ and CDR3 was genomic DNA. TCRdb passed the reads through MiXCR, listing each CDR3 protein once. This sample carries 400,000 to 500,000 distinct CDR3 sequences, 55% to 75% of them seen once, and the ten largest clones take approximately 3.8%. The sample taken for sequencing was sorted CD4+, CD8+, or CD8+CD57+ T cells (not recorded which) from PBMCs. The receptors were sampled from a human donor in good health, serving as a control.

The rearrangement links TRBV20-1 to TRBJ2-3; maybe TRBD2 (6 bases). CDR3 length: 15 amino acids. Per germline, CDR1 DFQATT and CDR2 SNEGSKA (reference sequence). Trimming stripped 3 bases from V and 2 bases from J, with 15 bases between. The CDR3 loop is CSARGLGGHTDTQYF. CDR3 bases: TGCAGTGCTAGGGGGCTGGGGGGTCACACAGATACGCAGTATTTT.

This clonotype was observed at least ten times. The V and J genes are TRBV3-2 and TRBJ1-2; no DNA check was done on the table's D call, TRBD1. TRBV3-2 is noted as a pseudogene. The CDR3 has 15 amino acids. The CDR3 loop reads CASSQGSAQRHGYTF. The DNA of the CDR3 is TGTGCCAGCAGCCAAGGGTCAGCCCAGCGCCATGGCTACACCTTC.

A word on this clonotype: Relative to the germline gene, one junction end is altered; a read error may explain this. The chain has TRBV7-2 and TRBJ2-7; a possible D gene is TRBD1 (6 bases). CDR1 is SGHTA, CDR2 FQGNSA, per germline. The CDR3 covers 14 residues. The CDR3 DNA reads TGTGCCAGCAGCTATCAGGGGAGCACCAATGAAAAACTGTTC. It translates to CASSYQGSTNEKLF.

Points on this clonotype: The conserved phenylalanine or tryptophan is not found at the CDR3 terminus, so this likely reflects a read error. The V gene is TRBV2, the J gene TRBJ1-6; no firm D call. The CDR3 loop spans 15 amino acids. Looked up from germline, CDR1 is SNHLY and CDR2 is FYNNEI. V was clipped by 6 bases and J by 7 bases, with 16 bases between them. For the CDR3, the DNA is TGTGCCAGCAGCATCACACGGGGAGGCAATTCACCCCTCCACCTT. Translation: CASSITRGGNSPLHL.

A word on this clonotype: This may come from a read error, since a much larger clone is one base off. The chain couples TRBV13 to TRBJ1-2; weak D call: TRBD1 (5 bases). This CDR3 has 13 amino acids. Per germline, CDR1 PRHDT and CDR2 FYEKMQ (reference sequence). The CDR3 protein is CASSRPGSYGYTF. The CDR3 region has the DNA TGCGCCAGCAGCCGACCAGGGAGCTATGGCTACACCTTC.

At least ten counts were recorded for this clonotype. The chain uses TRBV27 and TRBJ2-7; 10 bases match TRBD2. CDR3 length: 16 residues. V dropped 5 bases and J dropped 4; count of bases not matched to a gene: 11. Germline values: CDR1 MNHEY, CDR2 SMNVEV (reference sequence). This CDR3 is CASSRIIAGGLYEQYF. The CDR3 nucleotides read TGTGCCAGCAGTCGCATAATAGCGGGGGGACTGTACGAGCAGTACTTC.

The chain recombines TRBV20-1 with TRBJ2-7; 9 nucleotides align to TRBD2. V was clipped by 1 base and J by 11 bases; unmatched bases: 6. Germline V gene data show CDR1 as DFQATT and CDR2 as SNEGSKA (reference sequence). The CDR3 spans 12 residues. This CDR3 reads CSARAQASGEYF. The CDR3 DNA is TGCAGTGCTAGAGCACAGGCTAGCGGGGAGTACTTC.

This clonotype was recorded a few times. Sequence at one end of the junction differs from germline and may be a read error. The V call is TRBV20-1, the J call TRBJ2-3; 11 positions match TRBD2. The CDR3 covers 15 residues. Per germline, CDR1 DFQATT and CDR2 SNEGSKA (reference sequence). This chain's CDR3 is CSAGVSGGAIDAQYF. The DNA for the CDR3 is TGCAGTGCTGGAGTTAGCGGGGGGGCCATAGATGCGCAGTATTTT.

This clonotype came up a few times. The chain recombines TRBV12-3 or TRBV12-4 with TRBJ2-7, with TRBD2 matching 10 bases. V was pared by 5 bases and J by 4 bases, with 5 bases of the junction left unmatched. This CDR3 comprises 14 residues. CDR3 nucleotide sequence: TGTGCCAGCAGTCCAGGGACTAGCGTATACGAGCAGTACTTC. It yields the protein CASSPGTSVYEQYF.

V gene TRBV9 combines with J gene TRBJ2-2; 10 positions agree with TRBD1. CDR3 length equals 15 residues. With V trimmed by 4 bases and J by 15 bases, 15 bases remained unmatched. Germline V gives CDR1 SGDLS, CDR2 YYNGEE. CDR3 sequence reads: CASSTDRGKVMAMFF. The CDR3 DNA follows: TGTGCCAGCAGCACGGACAGGGGGAAGGTAATGGCTATGTTTTTT.

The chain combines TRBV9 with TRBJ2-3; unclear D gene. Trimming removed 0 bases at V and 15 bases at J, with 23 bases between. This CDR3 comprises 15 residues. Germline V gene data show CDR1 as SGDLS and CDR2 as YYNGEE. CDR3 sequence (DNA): TGTGCCAGCAGCGTAGAGGTAGAGACCACAGATACGTACTATTTT. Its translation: CASSVEVETTDTYYF.

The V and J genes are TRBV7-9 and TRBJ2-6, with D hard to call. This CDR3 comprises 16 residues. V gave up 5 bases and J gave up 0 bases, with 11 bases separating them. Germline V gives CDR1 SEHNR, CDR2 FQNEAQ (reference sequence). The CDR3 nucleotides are TGTGCCAGCAGCGTCACCAGGAGCTCTGGGGCCAACGTCCTGACTTTC. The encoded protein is CASSVTRSSGANVLTF.

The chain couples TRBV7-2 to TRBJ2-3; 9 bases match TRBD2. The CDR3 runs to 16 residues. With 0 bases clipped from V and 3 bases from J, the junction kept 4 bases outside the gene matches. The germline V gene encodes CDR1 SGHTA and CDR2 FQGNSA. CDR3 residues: CASSLALGLATDTQYF. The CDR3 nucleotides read TGTGCCAGCAGCTTAGCGCTCGGACTAGCGACAGATACGCAGTATTTT.

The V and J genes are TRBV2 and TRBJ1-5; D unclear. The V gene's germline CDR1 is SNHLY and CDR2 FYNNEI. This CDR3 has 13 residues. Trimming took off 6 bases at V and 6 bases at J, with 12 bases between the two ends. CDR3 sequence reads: CASSFGPGQPQHF. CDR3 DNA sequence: TGTGCCAGCAGCTTTGGGCCGGGTCAGCCCCAGCATTTT.

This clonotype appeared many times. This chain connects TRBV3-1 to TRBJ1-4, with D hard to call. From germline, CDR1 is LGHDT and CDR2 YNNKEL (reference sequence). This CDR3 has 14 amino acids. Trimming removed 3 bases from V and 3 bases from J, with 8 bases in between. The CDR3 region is CASSQSAANEKLFF. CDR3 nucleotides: TGTGCCAGCAGCCAGAGTGCAGCTAATGAAAAACTGTTTTTT.

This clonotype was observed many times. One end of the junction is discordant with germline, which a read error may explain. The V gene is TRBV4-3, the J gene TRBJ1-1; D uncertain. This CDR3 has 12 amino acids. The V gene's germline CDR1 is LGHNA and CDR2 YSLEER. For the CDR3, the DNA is TGTGCCAGCAGCCAAGACGACACTGAAGCTTTCTTT. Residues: CASSQDDTEAFF.

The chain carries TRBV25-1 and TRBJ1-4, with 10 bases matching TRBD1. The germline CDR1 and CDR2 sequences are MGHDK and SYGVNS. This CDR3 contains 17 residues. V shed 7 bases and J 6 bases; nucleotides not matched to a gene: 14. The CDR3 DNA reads TGTGCCAGCATCCCCGGGACAGGGGACTGGATGGATGAAAAACTGTTTTTT. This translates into CASIPGTGDWMDEKLFF.

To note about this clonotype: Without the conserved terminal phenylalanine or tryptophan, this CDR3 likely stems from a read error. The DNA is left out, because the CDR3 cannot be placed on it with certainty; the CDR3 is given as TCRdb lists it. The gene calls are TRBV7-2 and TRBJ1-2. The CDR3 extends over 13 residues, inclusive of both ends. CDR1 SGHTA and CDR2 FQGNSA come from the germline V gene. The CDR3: CASSLPRSSGYTL.

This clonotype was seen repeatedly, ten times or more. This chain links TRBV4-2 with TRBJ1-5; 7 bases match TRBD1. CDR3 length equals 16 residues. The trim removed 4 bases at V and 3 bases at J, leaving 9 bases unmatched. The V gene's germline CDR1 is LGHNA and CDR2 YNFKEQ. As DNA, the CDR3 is TGTGCCAGCAGCCCTTTTGAGGGGGCCTTCAATCAGCCCCAGCATTTT. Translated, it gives CASSPFEGAFNQPQHF.